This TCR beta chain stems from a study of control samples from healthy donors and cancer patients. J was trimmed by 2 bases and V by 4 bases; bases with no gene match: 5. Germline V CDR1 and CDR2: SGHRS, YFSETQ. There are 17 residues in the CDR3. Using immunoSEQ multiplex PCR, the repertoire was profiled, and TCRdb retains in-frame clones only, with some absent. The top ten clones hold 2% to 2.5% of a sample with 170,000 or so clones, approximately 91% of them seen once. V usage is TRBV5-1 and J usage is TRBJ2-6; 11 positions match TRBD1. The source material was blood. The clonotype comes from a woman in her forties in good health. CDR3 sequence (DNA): TGCGCCAGCAGCCCCACGGGACAGGGGGCTGGGGCCAACGTCCTGACTTTC. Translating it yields CASSPTGQGAGANVLTF.